In its sample, the clone carrying this T cell receptor beta chain was seen many times. This entry comes from a study of T cell repertoires in cytomegalovirus infection. CDR3 length equals 13 residues. CDR1 SGHVS and CDR2 FNYEAQ come from the germline V gene. J lost 4 bases, V lost 5 bases, and 4 bases had no gene match. MiXCR, applied by TCRdb to the reads, yields one record per CDR3 protein. Altogether about 450,000 distinct CDR3 sequences are present, about a third being singletons, with the ten largest covering around 15%. The source is a human donor in good health (CMV status not recorded). Some clones in this sample may be carry-over from other donors' samples. Sequencing was done on a sample of PBMCs. V and J are TRBV7-6 and TRBJ2-5; 7 positions agree with TRBD1. Here the CDR3 DNA reads TGTGCCAGCAGCCCGGACAGGAGAGAGACCCAGTACTTC. It codes for CASSPDRRETQYF. The entire variable domain, with the rest obtained from reference TRBV7-6 and TRBJ2-5, is as follows: GAGVSQSPRYKVTKRGQDVALRCDPISGHVSLYWYRQALGQGPEFLTYFNYEAQQDKSGLPNDRFSAERPEGSISTLTIQRTEQRDSAMYRCASSPDRRETQYFGPGTRLLVL.